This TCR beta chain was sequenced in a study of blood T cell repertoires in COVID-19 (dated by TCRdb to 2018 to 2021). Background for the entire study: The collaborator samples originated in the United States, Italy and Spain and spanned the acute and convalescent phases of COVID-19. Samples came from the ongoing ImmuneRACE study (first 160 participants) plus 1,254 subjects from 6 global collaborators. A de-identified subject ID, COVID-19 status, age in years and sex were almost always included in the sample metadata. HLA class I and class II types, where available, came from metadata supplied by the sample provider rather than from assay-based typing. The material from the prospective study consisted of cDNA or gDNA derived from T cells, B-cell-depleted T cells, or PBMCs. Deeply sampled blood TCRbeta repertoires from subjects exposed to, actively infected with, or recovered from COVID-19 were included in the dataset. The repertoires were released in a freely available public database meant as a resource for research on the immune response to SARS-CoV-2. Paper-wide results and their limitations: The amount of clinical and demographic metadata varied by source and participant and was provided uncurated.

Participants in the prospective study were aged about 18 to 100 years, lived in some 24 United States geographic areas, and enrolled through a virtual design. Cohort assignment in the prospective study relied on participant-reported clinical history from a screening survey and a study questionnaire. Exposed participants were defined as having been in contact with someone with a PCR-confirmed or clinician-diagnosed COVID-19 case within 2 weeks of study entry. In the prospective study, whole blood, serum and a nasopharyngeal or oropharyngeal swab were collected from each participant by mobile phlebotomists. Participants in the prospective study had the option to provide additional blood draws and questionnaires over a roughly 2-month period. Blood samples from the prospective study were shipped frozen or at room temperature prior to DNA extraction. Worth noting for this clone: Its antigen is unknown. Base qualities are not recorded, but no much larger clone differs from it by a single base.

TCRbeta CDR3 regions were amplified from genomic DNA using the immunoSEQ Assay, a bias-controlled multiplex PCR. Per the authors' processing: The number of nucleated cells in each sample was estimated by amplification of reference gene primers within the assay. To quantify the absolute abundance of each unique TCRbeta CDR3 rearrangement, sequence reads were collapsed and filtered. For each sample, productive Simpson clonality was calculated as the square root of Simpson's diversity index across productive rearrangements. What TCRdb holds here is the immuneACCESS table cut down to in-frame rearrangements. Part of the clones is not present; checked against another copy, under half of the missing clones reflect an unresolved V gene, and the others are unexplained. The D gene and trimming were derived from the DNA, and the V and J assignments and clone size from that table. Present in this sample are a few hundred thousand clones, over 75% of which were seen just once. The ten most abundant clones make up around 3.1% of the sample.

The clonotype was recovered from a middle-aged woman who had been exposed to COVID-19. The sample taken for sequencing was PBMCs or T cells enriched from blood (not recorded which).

In nucleotides, the sequence is TGCGCCAGCAGTGGGCACACCGGGGAGCTGTTTTTT. Translated, this gives CASSGHTGELFF. The chain joins TRBV10-1 to TRBJ2-2, with no confident D gene call. Trimming removed 4 bases from V and 3 bases from J, leaving 3 bases between the germline ends. The CDR3 contains 12 residues, cysteine and phenylalanine counted. The kept DNA is CDR3 alone, 36 bases in frame from the first base. The germline V gene encodes CDR1 WNHNN and CDR2 SYGVQD (reference sequence).